The present T cell receptor (beta chain) was sequenced within a study of blood T cell repertoires in COVID-19. About the study: Whether acute or convalescent, the COVID-19 samples came from the United States, Italy and Spain. PBMCs, B-cell-depleted T cells, or T cells were the source of the cDNA or gDNA that made up the material.

Source study methods: Amplification of reference gene primers was used by the study to estimate nucleated cell counts. Clones were read by immunoSEQ multiplex PCR, and TCRdb kept only the in-frame ones, dropping some. The D gene and trimming were derived from the DNA, and the V and J assignments and clone size from that table. The sample shows approximately 190,000 clones, about 85% of them seen only once. This TCR came from a human donor in a cohort sampled during active COVID-19. The sequenced material came from peripheral blood.

The CDR3 region has the DNA TGTGCCACCAGCAGAGATGGGGGCATCCAAGAGACCCAGTACTTC. Protein product: CATSRDGGIQETQYF. The chain uses TRBV15 and TRBJ2-5; D might be TRBD1 (6 bases). This CDR3 is built from 15 residues. Deletions cut 0 bases from V and 1 base from J, with 9 bases between. The germline CDR1 and CDR2 sequences are LNHNV and YYDKDF (reference sequence).